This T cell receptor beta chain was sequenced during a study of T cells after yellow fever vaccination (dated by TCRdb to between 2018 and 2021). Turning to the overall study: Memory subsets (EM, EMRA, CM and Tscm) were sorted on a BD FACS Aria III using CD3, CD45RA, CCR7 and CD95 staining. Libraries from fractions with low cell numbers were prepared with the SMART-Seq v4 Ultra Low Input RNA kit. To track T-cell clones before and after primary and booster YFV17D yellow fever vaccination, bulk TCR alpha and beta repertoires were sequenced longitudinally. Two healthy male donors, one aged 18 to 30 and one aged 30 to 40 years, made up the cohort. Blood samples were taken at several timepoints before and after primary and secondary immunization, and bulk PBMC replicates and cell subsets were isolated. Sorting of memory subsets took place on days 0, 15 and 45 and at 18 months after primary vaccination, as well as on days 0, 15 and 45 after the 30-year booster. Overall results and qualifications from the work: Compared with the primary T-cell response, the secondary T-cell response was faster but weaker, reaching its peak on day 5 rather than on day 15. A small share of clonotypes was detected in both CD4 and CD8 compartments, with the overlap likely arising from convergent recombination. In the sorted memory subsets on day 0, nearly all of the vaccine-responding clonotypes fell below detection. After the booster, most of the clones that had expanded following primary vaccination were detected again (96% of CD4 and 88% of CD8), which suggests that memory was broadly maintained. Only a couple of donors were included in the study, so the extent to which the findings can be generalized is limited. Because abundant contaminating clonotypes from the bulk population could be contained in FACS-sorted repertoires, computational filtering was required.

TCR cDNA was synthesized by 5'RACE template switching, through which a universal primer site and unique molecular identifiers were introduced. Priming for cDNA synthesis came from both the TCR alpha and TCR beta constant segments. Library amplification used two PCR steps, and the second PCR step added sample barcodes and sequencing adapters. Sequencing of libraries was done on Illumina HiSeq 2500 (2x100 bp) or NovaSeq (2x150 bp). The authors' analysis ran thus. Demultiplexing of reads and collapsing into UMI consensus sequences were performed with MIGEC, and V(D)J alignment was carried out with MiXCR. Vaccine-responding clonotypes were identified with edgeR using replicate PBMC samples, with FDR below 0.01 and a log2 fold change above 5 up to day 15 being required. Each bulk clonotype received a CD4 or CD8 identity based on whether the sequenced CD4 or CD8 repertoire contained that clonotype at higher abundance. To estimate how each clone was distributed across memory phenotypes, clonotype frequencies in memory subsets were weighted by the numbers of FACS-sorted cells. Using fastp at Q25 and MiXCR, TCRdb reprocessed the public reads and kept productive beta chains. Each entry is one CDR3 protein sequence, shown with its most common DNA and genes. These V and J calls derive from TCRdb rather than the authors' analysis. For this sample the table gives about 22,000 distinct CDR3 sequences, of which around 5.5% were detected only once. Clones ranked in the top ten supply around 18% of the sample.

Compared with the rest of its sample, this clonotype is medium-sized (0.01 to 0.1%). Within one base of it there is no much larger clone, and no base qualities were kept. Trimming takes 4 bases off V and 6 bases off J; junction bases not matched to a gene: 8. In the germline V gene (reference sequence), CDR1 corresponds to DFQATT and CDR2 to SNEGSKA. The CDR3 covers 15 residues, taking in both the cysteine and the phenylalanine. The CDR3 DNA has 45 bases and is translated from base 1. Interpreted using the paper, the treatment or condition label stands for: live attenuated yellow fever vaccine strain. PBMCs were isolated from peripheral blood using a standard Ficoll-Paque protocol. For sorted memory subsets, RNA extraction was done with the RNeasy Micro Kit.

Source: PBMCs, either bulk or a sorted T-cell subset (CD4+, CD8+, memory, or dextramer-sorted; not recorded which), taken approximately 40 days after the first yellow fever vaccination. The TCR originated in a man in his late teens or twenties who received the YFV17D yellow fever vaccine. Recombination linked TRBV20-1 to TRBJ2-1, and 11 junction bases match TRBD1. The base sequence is TGCAGTGCTACAACCGGGACAGGGGGTTCCAATGAGCAGTTCTTC. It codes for CSATTGTGGSNEQFF.